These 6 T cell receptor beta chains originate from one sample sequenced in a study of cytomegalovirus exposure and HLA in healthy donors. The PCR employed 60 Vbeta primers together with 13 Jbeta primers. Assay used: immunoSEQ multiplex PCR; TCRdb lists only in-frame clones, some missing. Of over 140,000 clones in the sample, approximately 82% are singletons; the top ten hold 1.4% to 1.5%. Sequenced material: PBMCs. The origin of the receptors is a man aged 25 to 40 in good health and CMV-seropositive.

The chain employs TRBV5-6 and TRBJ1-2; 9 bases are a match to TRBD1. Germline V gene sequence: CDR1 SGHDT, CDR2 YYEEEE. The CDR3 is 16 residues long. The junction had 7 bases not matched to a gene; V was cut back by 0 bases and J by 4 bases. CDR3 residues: CASSLVGTGKGYGYTF. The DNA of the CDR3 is TGTGCCAGCAGCTTGGTTGGGACAGGGAAGGGCTATGGCTACACCTTC.

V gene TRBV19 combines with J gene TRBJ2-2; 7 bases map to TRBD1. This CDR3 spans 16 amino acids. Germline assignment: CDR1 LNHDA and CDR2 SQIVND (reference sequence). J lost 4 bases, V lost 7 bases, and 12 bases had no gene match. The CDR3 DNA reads TGTGCCAGTACCAAAGGGACAGTCGGGGTCACCGGGGAGCTGTTTTTT. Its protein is CASTKGTVGVTGELFF.

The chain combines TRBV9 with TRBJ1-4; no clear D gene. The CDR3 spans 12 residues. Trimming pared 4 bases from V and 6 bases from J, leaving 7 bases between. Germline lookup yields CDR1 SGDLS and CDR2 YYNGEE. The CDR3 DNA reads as TGTGCCAGCAGCACCCGCGATGAAAAACTGTTTTTT. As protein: CASSTRDEKLFF.

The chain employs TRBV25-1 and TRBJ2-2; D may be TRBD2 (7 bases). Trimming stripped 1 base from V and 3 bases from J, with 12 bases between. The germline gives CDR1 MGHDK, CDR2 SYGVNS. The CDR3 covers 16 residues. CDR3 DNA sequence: TGTGCCAGCAGTGAATGGACGGGGGGCGACACCGGGGAGCTGTTTTTT. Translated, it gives CASSEWTGGDTGELFF.

In DNA, the CDR3 is TGTGCCAGCAGCCTCAGTTGGAGCACTGAAGCTTTCTTT. Amino acid sequence: CASSLSWSTEAFF. The chain combines TRBV6-1 with TRBJ1-1; D uncertain. Between the trimmed V and J ends, which lost 6 bases and 4 bases, there was a span of 12 bases. In germline, CDR1 is MNHNS, CDR2 SASEGT. The length of the CDR3 is 13 residues.

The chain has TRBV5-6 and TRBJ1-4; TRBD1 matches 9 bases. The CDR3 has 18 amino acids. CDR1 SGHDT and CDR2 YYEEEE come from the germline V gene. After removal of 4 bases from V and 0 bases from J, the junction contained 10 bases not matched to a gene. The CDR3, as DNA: TGTGCCAGCAGCGAATACAGGGGGCCCTTTGCAACTAATGAAAAACTGTTTTTT. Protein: CASSEYRGPFATNEKLFF.